This T cell receptor beta chain is from a study of blood T cells in healthy people across ages. Looked up from germline, CDR1 is DFQATT and CDR2 is SNEGSKA (reference sequence). CDR3 size: 15 residues. This clonotype has only a few counts. Its matching antigen is unknown. Sequence at one end of the junction differs from germline and may be a read error. Alongside a J-beta primer mix, a sample-barcoded 5' primer served in a second PCR lasting about 7 to 11 cycles. In TCRdb, the 5' RACE reads were re-called with MiXCR into one record per CDR3 protein. The sample lists 1.5 million to 2 million distinct CDR3 sequences; approximately 30% were seen once. Points from the study as a whole: Diversity of TCR beta per million T cells declined in a roughly linear way with age.

The sequence came from a young woman in good health. The sequenced sample was blood. This chain links TRBV20-1 with TRBJ2-4, with D perhaps matching TRBD2 (5 bases). CDR3 in amino acids: CSARAVTRYENIQYF. The CDR3 DNA sequence: TGCAGTGCCAGAGCGGTAACACGATATGAGAACATTCAGTACTTC.